These T cell receptor beta chains were read from a single sample in a study of cytomegalovirus exposure and HLA in healthy donors. TCRdb's table, derived via immunoSEQ multiplex PCR, lists solely in-frame clones and lacks some. Seen here are 200,000 to 250,000 clones, approximately 88% observed once, and the top ten hold roughly 13%. The sample comprised PBMCs. The origin of the receptors is a woman in her 30s in good health and CMV-seropositive. Both conserved end residues are part of each CDR3. D genes are given only for firm matches. Expanded clones get a size class; other rows say once, few or many, or leave the size out.

abundance | j_gene | d_gene | v_gene | CDR3aa | CDR3nt
NA | TRBJ1-4 | NA | TRBV18 | CASSPYSLNEKLFF | TGTGCCAGCTCACCATACAGCCTAAATGAAAAACTGTTTTTT
NA | TRBJ1-1 | NA | TRBV28 | CASSFNSRGVTEAFF | TGTGCCAGCAGTTTTAATTCAAGGGGGGTCACTGAAGCTTTCTTT
NA | TRBJ1-2 | TRBD1 | TRBV6-5 | CASSRTGHYGYTF | TGTGCCAGCAGCCGGACAGGGCATTATGGCTACACCTTC
NA | TRBJ1-2 | NA | TRBV29-1 | CSAPTGGDGYTF | TGCAGCGCACCCACAGGTGGAGATGGCTACACCTTC
NA | TRBJ1-5 | NA | TRBV28 | CASSSGTFNQPQHF | TGTGCCAGCAGTTCTGGGACCTTCAATCAGCCCCAGCATTTT
once | TRBJ2-5 | TRBD1 | TRBV30 | CAWSTGTGVETQYF | TGTGCCTGGAGTACAGGGACAGGGGTTGAGACCCAGTACTTC
NA | TRBJ1-3 | TRBD1 | TRBV30 | CAWSTQGALHSGNTIYF | TGTGCCTGGAGTACCCAGGGGGCACTACACTCCGGAAACACCATATATTTT
NA | TRBJ1-2 | TRBD1 | TRBV27 | CASSPRGATGPHGYTF | TGTGCCAGCAGCCCACGGGGGGCGACAGGGCCGCATGGCTACACCTTC
NA | TRBJ2-1 | TRBD1 | TRBV7-2 | CASSSRRQGYNEQFF | TGTGCCAGCAGCTCCAGAAGACAGGGGTACAATGAGCAGTTCTTC
NA | TRBJ1-2 | NA | TRBV18 | CASSPPGRNYGYTF | TGTGCCAGCTCACCACCGGGCCGAAACTATGGCTACACCTTC
NA | TRBJ2-4 | NA | TRBV5-4 | CASSLEGDLNIQYF | TGTGCCAGCAGCTTGGAGGGGGACCTAAACATTCAGTACTTC